This record concerns one T cell receptor (beta chain) sequence. This record belongs to a study of cytomegalovirus exposure and HLA in healthy donors. Profiled with immunoSEQ multiplex PCR; TCRdb holds only in-frame clones, not every one. Of some 140,000 clones in the sample, 70% to 90% were seen once. It was the roughly 130-subject validation cohort, separate from the approximately 620-subject first cohort, to which the donors belonged. This CDR3 region has 13 residues. Trimming took 0 bases from V and 4 from J, leaving 5 bases between them. Per germline, CDR1 SGHKS and CDR2 YYEKEE (reference sequence).

The receptor was derived from a woman aged 25 to 39 in good health and CMV-seropositive. Sequenced sample: PBMCs. V usage is TRBV5-5 and J usage is TRBJ1-5; no definite D call. The CDR3 protein is CASSLGRNQPQHF. The CDR3 coding sequence is TGTGCCAGCAGCTTGGGGAGGAATCAGCCCCAGCATTTT.